These 8 T cell receptor beta chains were all obtained from the same sample, sequenced in a study of identical twins. One entry per CDR3 protein, called by TCRdb with MiXCR from the 5' RACE reads. The table lists some 100,000 distinct CDR3 sequences, less than 6.5% of them singletons. Specimen: memory T cells sorted from blood. The receptors were sampled from a woman in her fifties or sixties in good health.

The rearrangement links TRBV3-1 to TRBJ2-1; 8 positions match TRBD2. Germline CDR1 is LGHDT and CDR2 is YNNKEL (reference sequence). After removal of 8 bases from V and 8 bases from J, the junction contained 8 bases not matched to a gene. This CDR3 has 13 residues. The CDR3 region is CASQAGGGHEQFF. CDR3 sequence (DNA): TGTGCCAGCCAGGCGGGAGGAGGGCATGAGCAGTTCTTC.

This clonotype showed up many times. The chain recombines TRBV12-3 or TRBV12-4 with TRBJ2-3; TRBD2 matches at 11 bases. The V and J ends lost 3 bases and 5 bases, in that order; junction bases with no gene match: 1. The CDR3 length is 14 residues. This chain's CDR3 is CASSFLAGGDTQYF. The CDR3 DNA reads TGTGCCAGCAGTTTCCTAGCGGGAGGAGATACGCAGTATTTT.

V gene TRBV6-5 combines with J gene TRBJ1-2, with D possibly TRBD1 on 6 matching bases. CDR1 is MNHEY and CDR2 is SVGAGI in the germline V gene. V was cut by 8 bases and J by 4 bases, with 14 bases left in between. CDR3 length equals 13 residues. In DNA form, the CDR3 reads TGTGCCAGCCAATCGGGGGCTAGCTATGGCTACACCTTC. Translation gives CASQSGASYGYTF.

This clonotype occurred many times. The rearrangement links TRBV10-3 to TRBJ2-4, with D possibly matching TRBD2 (5 bases). Germline CDR1 and CDR2: ENHRY and SYGVKD. CDR3 length: 14 residues. Trimming pared 10 bases from V and 0 bases from J, leaving 13 bases between. CDR3 DNA sequence: TGTGCCACGGGTGAGGGCCGAGCCAAAAACATTCAGTACTTC. Translating gives CATGEGRAKNIQYF.

This clonotype was counted ten times or more. J is TRBJ2-5 and V is TRBV15; TRBD2 matches at 11 bases. CDR3 length equals 17 residues. V lost 2 bases to trimming and J lost 4 bases; unmatched junction nucleotides: 9. CDR1 is LNHNV, CDR2 YYDKDF, per germline (reference sequence). The DNA of the CDR3 is TGTGCCACCAGCAGACCCGGGACTAGCGGAGGGGGAGAGACCCAGTACTTC. As protein: CATSRPGTSGGGETQYF.

This clonotype was counted many times. This chain joins TRBV21-1 and TRBJ2-4; TRBD1 was called by the table and not checked on the DNA. TRBV21-1 represents a pseudogene. The length of the CDR3 is 14 residues. CDR3 nucleotide sequence: TGTGCCAGAGGGGGGGGAAGGTTCAAAAACATTCAGTACTTC. As protein: CARGGGRFKNIQYF.

The sample holds many counts of this clonotype. The V call is TRBV7-8, the J call TRBJ2-3, with 14 bases identical to TRBD2. J was trimmed by 5 bases and V by 3 bases; bases with no gene match: 16. Germline CDR1 and CDR2: SGHVS and FQNEAQ. The CDR3 runs 20 residues. CDR3 coding DNA: TGTGCCAGCAGCTTCCGCATAGCAGGGACTAGCGGGAGTTCGATAGATACGCAGTATTTT. The encoded protein is CASSFRIAGTSGSSIDTQYF.

This clonotype was observed at least ten times. This chain links TRBV11-1 with TRBJ2-2; a weak D match, TRBD2 (5 bases). V was trimmed by 1 base and J by 6 bases, leaving 9 bases between them. Germline assignment: CDR1 SGHAT and CDR2 FQDESV (reference sequence). The length of the CDR3 is 14 residues. The CDR3 DNA reads TGTGCCAGCAGCTTAGGTCGCGGGCCCGGGGAGCTGTTTTTT. Translation gives CASSLGRGPGELFF.